This T cell receptor (beta chain) originates from a study of regulatory T cells in long-lasting Graves disease. The TCR beta library used iRepertoire HTBI primers with Arm-PCR amplification of CDR3. Each CDR3 protein is one row after TCRdb ran MiXCR on the multiplex PCR reads. The sample includes fewer than 650,000 distinct CDR3 sequences, 16% of them seen just once. Indicated time point: newly diagnosed GD, antithyroid drugs for less than 3 months. The TCR library was made from RNA that had been extracted from PBMCs in TRIzol. This clonotype was seen only a few times. The same sample was also used in a study of T cells in Graves' hyperthyroidism and ophthalmopathy.

The clonotype comes from a woman in her twenties or thirties with Graves disease. Sequencing was performed on peripheral blood mononuclear cells (PBMCs), taken at new diagnosis, from a patient treated with antithyroid drugs.

CDR3 nucleotide sequence: TGTGCCATCAGTGAACCAGCGGGAGGGACAGATACGCAGTATTTT. Protein: CAISEPAGGTDTQYF. V and J are TRBV10-3 and TRBJ2-3; 10 bases agree with TRBD2. Looked up from germline, CDR1 is ENHRY and CDR2 is SYGVKD. The V gene end was trimmed by 3 bases and the J gene end by 3 bases; junction bases not matched to a gene: 3. The CDR3 runs 15 residues.